The T cell receptor beta chain under discussion was sequenced for a study of cytomegalovirus exposure and HLA in healthy donors. Study-wide results and caveats: Roughly 170 TCR beta chains were listed as cytomegalovirus-associated. Most subjects had HLA-A and HLA-B alleles reportedly predicted accurately by TCR beta sequences. A later analysis showed TCR association rates differing by HLA locus, peaking at DRB1 and lowest at HLA-C.

Comments on this clone: The antigen is unknown.

Germline trimming cut 3 bases from V and 2 bases from J; bases unmatched to any gene: 14. Germline loops: CDR1 MDHEN, CDR2 SYDVKM. This CDR3 has 18 amino acids. Both 60 Vbeta primers and 13 Jbeta primers went into the PCR. The protocol was immunoSEQ multiplex PCR, while the TCRdb copy is restricted to in-frame clones and leaves out a portion. The sample holds some 120,000 clones, about four fifths seen once. The sample taken for sequencing was PBMCs. This chain links TRBV28 with TRBJ2-5; 8 positions match TRBD1. The TCR comes from a man in his thirties or forties in good health and CMV-seronegative. CDR3 sequence: CASSFFQVRDRSQETQYF. DNA for the CDR3: TGTGCCAGCAGTTTTTTTCAGGTCCGGGACAGGTCACAAGAGACCCAGTACTTC. Variable domain in full (rest from reference TRBV28 and TRBJ2-5): DVKVTQSSRYLVKRTGEKVFLECVQDMDHENMFWYRQDPGLGLRLIYFSYDVKMKEKGDIPEGYSVSREKKERFSLILESASTNQTSMYLCASSFFQVRDRSQETQYFGPGTRLLVL.